Listed below are T cell receptor beta chains from one sample, sequenced in a study of tumor-infiltrating lymphocytes in primary liver carcinoma. MiXCR, applied by TCRdb to the multiplex PCR reads, yields one record per CDR3 protein. Found here are about 64,000 distinct CDR3 sequences, 71% of them singletons; the top ten hold around two fifths. Input material: liver tumor tissue from sampling region 4. These TCRs come from a man aged 35 to 55 with primary liver carcinoma and hepatitis B virus infection. Both conserved end residues are part of each CDR3. D genes are given only for firm matches. Rows give clone size only sometimes, using once, few, many, or a class for an expanded clone.

DNA: TGCAGTGCTAGGACAGAAGCCAAAAACATTCAGTACTTC
CDR3: CSARTEAKNIQYF
V: TRBV20-1
J: TRBJ2-4
D: -
size: -

DNA: TGTGCCAGTAGCCACCACGTGAACACTGAAGCTTTCTTT
CDR3: CASSHHVNTEAFF
V: TRBV11-1
J: TRBJ1-1
D: -
size: -

DNA: TGTGCCAGTAGTATGGTGGACAGGGTTGGCTACGAGCAGTACTTC
CDR3: CASSMVDRVGYEQYF
V: TRBV19
J: TRBJ2-7
D: TRBD1
size: few

DNA: TGTGCCTGGAGTGGACAGGATCTCGGTGGATCCGAGCAGTACTTC
CDR3: CAWSGQDLGGSEQYF
V: TRBV30
J: TRBJ2-7
D: -
size: many

DNA: TGTGCCAGAAGTCAGTCTCTGGCGCAGTACTTC
CDR3: CARSQSLAQYF
V: TRBV12-3/TRBV12-4
J: TRBJ2-7
D: -
size: -

DNA: TGTGCCAGCAGTACTAGCGGGACCCGGCTACACATTCAGTACTTC
CDR3: CASSTSGTRLHIQYF
V: TRBV28
J: TRBJ2-4
D: TRBD2
size: -

DNA: TGTGCCAGTAGCTTATCATTTGGAGGGGCGAACACCGGGGAGCTATTTTTT
CDR3: CASSLSFGGANTGELFF
V: TRBV11-2
J: TRBJ2-2
D: -
size: -

DNA: TGTGGCAGCAGTTGGGGCGGGAGGGACTTCGACAAGCAGTACTTC
CDR3: CGSSWGGRDFDKQYF
V: TRBV6-5
J: TRBJ2-7
D: TRBD2
size: -

DNA: TGCGCCAGCAGCCAAGTTGGGGCTAATATCCTGACTTTC
CDR3: CASSQVGANILTF
V: TRBV4-1
J: TRBJ2-6
D: -
size: -

DNA: TGCAGCGTTGCCAGGGGAGATGGTTACATCTTC
CDR3: CSVARGDGYIF
V: TRBV29-1
J: TRBJ1-2
D: -
size: -

DNA: TGTGCCAGCAGCACGGACTCGGACTCCGGGGAGCTGTTTTTT
CDR3: CASSTDSDSGELFF
V: TRBV11-2
J: TRBJ2-2
D: -
size: -

DNA: TGTGCCAGCAGCCCTAACGACAGGGGACAGACTGAAGATTTCTTT
CDR3: CASSPNDRGQTEDFF
V: TRBV11-3
J: TRBJ1-1
D: TRBD1
size: -

DNA: TGCGCCAGCAGCTGGATCGGGGGGGGAGGGGATGGCTACACCTTC
CDR3: CASSWIGGGGDGYTF
V: TRBV5-1
J: TRBJ1-2
D: -
size: few

DNA: TGTGCCAGCAGCCGGGCTCTAGGCCTAGCGGGAGAAAATGAGCGGTTCTTC
CDR3: CASSRALGLAGENERFF
V: TRBV5-5
J: TRBJ2-1
D: TRBD2
size: -

DNA: TGTGCCACCAGTGGGGGGGGAACGACTAGCACAGATACGCAGTATTTT
CDR3: CATSGGGTTSTDTQYF
V: TRBV24-1
J: TRBJ2-3
D: TRBD2
size: -

DNA: TGTGCCAGCAAAGCCGGACGGGGAATAACCAAGGAGTACTTC
CDR3: CASKAGRGITKEYF
V: TRBV6-1
J: TRBJ2-7
D: -
size: -

DNA: TGTGTCAGCAGTAAAGTTGGGCTAGCGGGAAGCTCCTACAATGAGCAGTTCTTC
CDR3: CVSSKVGLAGSSYNEQFF
V: TRBV21-1
J: TRBJ2-1
D: -
size: -

DNA: TGTGCCAGCAGCTTAAACCGACAAGGGGATACACAGTTTTTT
CDR3: CASSLNRQGDTQFF
V: TRBV11-2
J: TRBJ2-3
D: -
size: -

DNA: TGCGCCAGCAGCTTGGTGGCGGGAGCGAGGTACGAGCAGTACTTC
CDR3: CASSLVAGARYEQYF
V: TRBV5-1
J: TRBJ2-7
D: TRBD2
size: many

DNA: TGTGCCAGCAGCTTGGGGGGCCCGAACAGGGATACGCAGTATTTT
CDR3: CASSLGGPNRDTQYF
V: TRBV5-4
J: TRBJ2-3
D: -
size: many

DNA: TGTGGCAGCAGCCCATCCAGGGGGTTGGTGAATACTGAAGCTTCCTTT
CDR3: CGSSPSRGLVNTEASF
V: TRBV11-2
J: TRBJ1-1
D: TRBD1
size: -

DNA: TGTGCCAGCCGCTCCCCGGGGGCCAACGTCCTGACTTTC
CDR3: CASRSPGANVLTF
V: TRBV16
J: TRBJ2-6
D: -
size: -

DNA: TGCGCCAGCAGCCAGGATAGAGTAGACACCTACAATGTCCAGTTCTTC
CDR3: CASSQDRVDTYNVQFF
V: TRBV4-3
J: TRBJ2-1
D: -
size: -

DNA: TGTGCCAGCAGTCCAGCCGACCAGGGGAGCAGCATAGATACGCAGTATTTT
CDR3: CASSPADQGSSIDTQYF
V: TRBV28
J: TRBJ2-3
D: -
size: once

DNA: TGTGCCAGCAGTAACACAGGGAGTGGTGAAAAACTGTTTTTT
CDR3: CASSNTGSGEKLFF
V: TRBV6-5
J: TRBJ1-4
D: -
size: -

DNA: TGTGCCAGCAGCCAAGAGACTAGCGGAGATACGCAGTATTTT
CDR3: CASSQETSGDTQYF
V: TRBV4-2
J: TRBJ2-3
D: TRBD2
size: medium-sized

DNA: TGTGCCAGCAGTTTAACTAGCCATAGCTACGAGCAGTACTTC
CDR3: CASSLTSHSYEQYF
V: TRBV28
J: TRBJ2-7
D: -
size: -

DNA: TGTGCCAACACGGATGGGCAGGCCCAGCATTTT
CDR3: CANTDGQAQHF
V: TRBV6-2/TRBV6-3
J: TRBJ1-5
D: -
size: -

DNA: TGTGCCAGCAGCGCCGGACCGGGACAGTGTGACGAGAAGTACTTC
CDR3: CASSAGPGQCDEKYF
V: TRBV9
J: TRBJ2-7
D: TRBD1
size: -

DNA: TGTGCCGGCAGTGACGACAGGGGGCGGCACGAGCAGTACTTC
CDR3: CAGSDDRGRHEQYF
V: TRBV6-6
J: TRBJ2-7
D: TRBD1
size: many

DNA: TGTTCCAGCAGCCTCGAACATCAAAGCACAGATACGCAGTATTTT
CDR3: CSSSLEHQSTDTQYF
V: TRBV11-2
J: TRBJ2-3
D: -
size: -

DNA: TGCGCCAACAGCTTTACTAGATCTAGCACAGATAAGCAGTATTTT
CDR3: CANSFTRSSTDKQYF
V: TRBV11-2
J: TRBJ2-3
D: -
size: -

DNA: TGTGCCATCAGCCCGGGACAGGGGGCGCAGAACTATGGCTACACCTTC
CDR3: CAISPGQGAQNYGYTF
V: TRBV5-4
J: TRBJ1-2
D: TRBD1
size: -

DNA: TGTGCCAGTAGCTTAGATCTTGGGGGGTTCAGGCTGTTCTTT
CDR3: CASSLDLGGFRLFF
V: TRBV11-2
J: TRBJ1-4
D: -
size: -

DNA: TGTGCTAGCAGTGAAGCGCCTTGGAGCGGGGGGCTGTTTTTT
CDR3: CASSEAPWSGGLFF
V: TRBV2
J: TRBJ2-2
D: TRBD2
size: -

DNA: TGTACCAGCAGATGGGACAGGGGGTTTCATGGCTACACCTTC
CDR3: CTSRWDRGFHGYTF
V: TRBV7-9
J: TRBJ1-2
D: TRBD1
size: many

DNA: TGTGCCAGCAGCCAACGGACTAGCGGGAGTCTAAATCCCGGGGAGCTGTTATTT
CDR3: CASSQRTSGSLNPGELLF
V: TRBV4-2
J: TRBJ2-2
D: TRBD2
size: -

DNA: TGCAGCGTTGAAAAAACGGGAGGCTCCTACATTGAGCAGTTCTTC
CDR3: CSVEKTGGSYIEQFF
V: TRBV29-1
J: TRBJ2-1
D: TRBD2
size: -

DNA: TGTGCCAGCGGGGAGAGTGGCAGTTATCATCCCCAGCATTTT
CDR3: CASGESGSYHPQHF
V: TRBV2
J: TRBJ1-5
D: -
size: -

DNA: TGTGCCAGCATCTTTAGCGTCGAGCAGTTCTTC
CDR3: CASIFSVEQFF
V: TRBV5-4
J: TRBJ2-1
D: -
size: -

DNA: TGTGCCAGCAGCCGAAGGGCTGGAATGAGGGAAGAGACCCAGTACTTC
CDR3: CASSRRAGMREETQYF
V: TRBV7-8
J: TRBJ2-5
D: -
size: -

DNA: TGCGCCAGCAGCTTTGACAACCGGAACACTGAAGCTTTCTTT
CDR3: CASSFDNRNTEAFF
V: TRBV5-1
J: TRBJ1-1
D: -
size: -

DNA: TGTACCAGCAGCCCAGGACAGGCTGGAAACACCATATATTTT
CDR3: CTSSPGQAGNTIYF
V: TRBV7-9
J: TRBJ1-3
D: TRBD1
size: -

DNA: TGTGCCAGCAGCTTCCCTAGCGGGAGAGGCAATGAACCGTTCTTC
CDR3: CASSFPSGRGNEPFF
V: TRBV7-9
J: TRBJ2-1
D: TRBD2
size: -

DNA: TGTGCTAGTGGTTTGTCCATAGGGGGCGGTCATAGCTACACCTTC
CDR3: CASGLSIGGGHSYTF
V: TRBV12-5
J: TRBJ1-2
D: TRBD1
size: -

DNA: TGTGCCTGCAGTGGCAGTATCACTCAGCCCCAGCATTTT
CDR3: CACSGSITQPQHF
V: TRBV7-9
J: TRBJ1-5
D: -
size: -

DNA: TGTGCCAGCAGTAAGGGCGCACAAGAGACCCAGTACTTC
CDR3: CASSKGAQETQYF
V: TRBV11-2
J: TRBJ2-5
D: -
size: -

DNA: TGTGCCAGCAGTTTCTATGGACAGGGGAGGAATGAAGCTTTCTTT
CDR3: CASSFYGQGRNEAFF
V: TRBV12-3/TRBV12-4
J: TRBJ1-1
D: TRBD1
size: -

DNA: TGTGCCAGTAGCATGAAGGGCCAAGAGACCCAGTACTTC
CDR3: CASSMKGQETQYF
V: TRBV5-4
J: TRBJ2-5
D: -
size: -

DNA: TGTGCCTGTGGACACCTCTCCTACGATCAGTACTTC
CDR3: CACGHLSYDQYF
V: TRBV6-5
J: TRBJ2-7
D: -
size: -

DNA: TGTGCCAGCTGCCTCCTTGGGGCTGCCGATGATACGCAGTATTTT
CDR3: CASCLLGAADDTQYF
V: TRBV4-1
J: TRBJ2-3
D: -
size: once

DNA: TGTGCCAGCAGCCCCAGTAGCTGGCAGTCAATTAGCACAGATACGCAGTATTTT
CDR3: CASSPSSWQSISTDTQYF
V: TRBV7-9
J: TRBJ2-3
D: -
size: many

DNA: TGTGCTAGCAAAGAGGGACAGGGAATAACCAAGGAGTACTTC
CDR3: CASKEGQGITKEYF
V: TRBV6-1
J: TRBJ2-7
D: TRBD1
size: -

DNA: TGTACCAGCAGCCAGGGACTAGCGGGGACCCAAGAGACCCAGCACTTC
CDR3: CTSSQGLAGTQETQHF
V: TRBV4-2
J: TRBJ2-5
D: TRBD2
size: -

DNA: TGTGCCAGCAGTTACGCGAGAGAGCTAGGCGGGCAGCACTTC
CDR3: CASSYARELGGQHF
V: TRBV6-5
J: TRBJ2-7
D: -
size: -

DNA: TGTGCCAGCGGTGAATTCGCGGACAGGAACACGGGGGAGCTGTTTTTT
CDR3: CASGEFADRNTGELFF
V: TRBV25-1
J: TRBJ2-2
D: TRBD1
size: -

DNA: TGTGCCATACGACAGGGAGGCACAGATACGCAGTATTTT
CDR3: CAIRQGGTDTQYF
V: TRBV12-3/TRBV12-4
J: TRBJ2-3
D: TRBD1
size: medium-sized